Detailed here is one TCR beta chain. The target antigen is unknown. The data derive from a study of cytomegalovirus exposure and HLA in healthy donors. General observations from the study: As confirmed in vitro, a few CMV-associated chains were specific for CMV antigens.

Only in-frame clones appear in the TCRdb table, and some are missing; sequencing was by immunoSEQ multiplex PCR. The table has 240,000 or so clones, more than 75% seen once. V gave up 3 bases and J gave up 7 bases, with 10 bases separating them. There are 13 residues in the CDR3. The germline CDR1 and CDR2 sequences are GTSNPN and SVGIG (reference sequence). The rearrangement uses TRBV30 and TRBJ1-6; TRBD1 might be the D (5 bases). The receptor comes from a woman under 40 in good health and CMV-seropositive. The sequenced sample was PBMCs. In DNA form, the CDR3 reads TGTGCCTGGAGGACAGTGGTGAATTCACCCCTCCACTTT. Translation gives CAWRTVVNSPLHF.